Shown below are 5 T cell receptor beta chains from a single sample sequenced in a study of T cells in Graves' hyperthyroidism and ophthalmopathy (dated by TCRdb to the late 2010s). Receptors were amplified or captured by multiplex PCR. Sequencer: Illumina HiSeq 2000. The TCR beta CDR3 regions were amplified from the RNA transcripts. For the first round of RT-PCR on the TCR CDR3, the HTBI primer set was used together with the Qiagen OneStep RT-PCR kit. The raw public reads went through TCRdb reprocessing: fastp at Q25, MiXCR clone calling, in-frame beta chains kept. Every distinct CDR3 protein forms one entry, paired with its most common genes and DNA. The sample table contains roughly 170,000 distinct CDR3 sequences; only one count was recorded for about a sixth of them. Around 29% of the sample is held by the ten biggest clonotypes. The sequencing input was blood. The receptors here all came from a woman between 50 and 59 years old with Graves' hyperthyroidism.

This clonotype has only one observation. The chain has TRBV28 and TRBJ2-2; 10 bases match TRBD2. The junction had 8 bases not matched to a gene; V was cut back by 8 bases and J by 5 bases. The CDR3 sequence is 15 residues long. Germline V gene data show CDR1 as MDHEN and CDR2 as SYDVKM. The DNA for the CDR3 is TGTGCCAGCGGGCCTAGCGGGAGTGCGACCGGGGAGCTGTTTTTT. This codes for CASGPSGSATGELFF.

There are a few counts of this clonotype. V is TRBV24-1 and J is TRBJ1-5; a possible D gene is TRBD1 (6 bases). The ends were cut back, 3 bases at V and 5 bases at J, with 10 bases in the middle. Germline lookup yields CDR1 KGHDR and CDR2 SFDVKD. The CDR3 spans 14 residues. CDR3 sequence (DNA): TGTGCCACCAGTGATGACAGGTACGATCAGCCCCAGCATTTT. This translates into CATSDDRYDQPQHF.

For the CDR3, the DNA is TGTGCCAGCAGTTTGGTCCCAGGGGGTTACAATGAGCAGTTCTTC. Protein product: CASSLVPGGYNEQFF. J is TRBJ2-1 and V is TRBV28; 7 nucleotides align to TRBD1. The CDR3 is 15 amino acids. With 3 bases clipped from V and 4 bases from J, the junction kept 6 bases outside the gene matches. Germline CDR1 MDHEN, CDR2 SYDVKM.

In its sample, this clonotype was seen many times. The rearrangement joins TRBV3-1 to TRBJ2-7; the match to TRBD1 covers 7 bases. The trim removed 0 bases at V and 0 bases at J, leaving 2 bases unmatched. The CDR3 extends over 15 amino acids. Germline CDR1 and CDR2: LGHDT and YNNKEL (reference sequence). The CDR3 sequence is CASSQEWTGSYEQYF. CDR3 bases: TGTGCCAGCAGCCAAGAATGGACAGGCTCCTACGAGCAGTACTTC.

As concerns this clonotype: A much larger clone is a single base away; this may be a read error. The V call is TRBV6-8, the J call TRBJ2-7, with D perhaps being TRBD1 or TRBD2 (9 bases each). Germline values: CDR1 MNHGY, CDR2 SAAAGT. The CDR3 spans 14 residues. DNA of the CDR3: TGTGTCAGCGGGGGGACAGGGATTATGCACGAGCAGTACTTC. It encodes CVSGGTGIMHEQYF.